This T cell receptor beta chain was documented in a study of blood T cell repertoires in COVID-19. CDR1 is MNHNS, CDR2 SASEGT, per germline. V trimming: 1 base; J trimming: 2 bases; junction bases outside the gene matches: 10. The length of the CDR3 is 17 residues. This clone came up once. The assay was immunoSEQ multiplex PCR, and TCRdb's table has in-frame clones only and misses some. The table shows approximately 210,000 clones, with approximately 78% occurring only once. Sequenced material: peripheral blood. This TCR derives from a woman aged 40 to 50 with acute or convalescent COVID-19. The chain carries TRBV6-1 and TRBJ2-7, with 8 nucleotides matching TRBD2. The CDR3, as DNA: TGTGCCAGCAGTGAAGGAGGTGGCGGTAGCGGGACCTACGAGCAGTACTTC. Protein: CASSEGGGGSGTYEQYF.